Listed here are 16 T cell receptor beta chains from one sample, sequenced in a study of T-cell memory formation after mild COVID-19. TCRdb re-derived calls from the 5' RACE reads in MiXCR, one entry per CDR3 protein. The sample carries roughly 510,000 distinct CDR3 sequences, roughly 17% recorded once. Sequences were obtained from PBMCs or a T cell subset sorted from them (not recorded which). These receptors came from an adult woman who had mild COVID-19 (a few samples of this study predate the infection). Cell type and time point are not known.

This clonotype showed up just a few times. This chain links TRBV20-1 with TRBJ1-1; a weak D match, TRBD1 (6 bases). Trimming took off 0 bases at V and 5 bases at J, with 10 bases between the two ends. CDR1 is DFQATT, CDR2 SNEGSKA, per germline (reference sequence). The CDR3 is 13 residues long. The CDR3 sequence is CSAREQGLTEAFF. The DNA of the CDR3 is TGCAGTGCTAGAGAACAGGGCTTAACTGAAGCTTTCTTT.

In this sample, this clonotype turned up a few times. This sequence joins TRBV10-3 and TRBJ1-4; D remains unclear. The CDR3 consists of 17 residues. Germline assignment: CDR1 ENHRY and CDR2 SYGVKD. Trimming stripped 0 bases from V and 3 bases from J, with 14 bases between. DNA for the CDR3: TGTGCCATCAGTGAGTCCCGGAGGGTAGAGTCTAATGAAAAACTGTTTTTT. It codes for CAISESRRVESNEKLFF.

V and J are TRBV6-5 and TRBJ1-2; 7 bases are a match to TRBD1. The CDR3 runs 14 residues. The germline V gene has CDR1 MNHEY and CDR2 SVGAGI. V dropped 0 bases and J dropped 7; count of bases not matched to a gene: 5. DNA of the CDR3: TGTGCCAGCAGTTACTCAGGGGGCGCCCTTGGCTACACCTTC. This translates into CASSYSGGALGYTF.

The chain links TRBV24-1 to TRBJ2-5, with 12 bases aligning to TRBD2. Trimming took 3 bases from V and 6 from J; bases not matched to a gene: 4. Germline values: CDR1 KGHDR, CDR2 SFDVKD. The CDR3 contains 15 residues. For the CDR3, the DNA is TGTGCCACCAGTGATGAGACTAGCGGGAGTCAGACCCAGTACTTC. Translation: CATSDETSGSQTQYF.

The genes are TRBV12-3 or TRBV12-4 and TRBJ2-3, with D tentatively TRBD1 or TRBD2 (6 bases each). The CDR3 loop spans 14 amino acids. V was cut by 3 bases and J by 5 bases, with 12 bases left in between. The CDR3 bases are TGTGCCAGCAGTTTTGGGGGGCGAGGAGATACGCAGTATTTT. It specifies CASSFGGRGDTQYF.

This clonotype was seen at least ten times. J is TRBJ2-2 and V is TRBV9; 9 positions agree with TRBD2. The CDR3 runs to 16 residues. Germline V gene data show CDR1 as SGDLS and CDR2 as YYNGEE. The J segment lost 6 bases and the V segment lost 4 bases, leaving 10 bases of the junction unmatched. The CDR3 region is CASSNRAGGASGELFF. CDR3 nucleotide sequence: TGTGCCAGCAGCAACAGGGCGGGAGGGGCGTCCGGGGAGCTGTTTTTT.

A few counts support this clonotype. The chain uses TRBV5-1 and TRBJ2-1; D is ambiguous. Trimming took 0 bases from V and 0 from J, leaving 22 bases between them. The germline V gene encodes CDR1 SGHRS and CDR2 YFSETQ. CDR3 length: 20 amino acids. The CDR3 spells CASSLERFSRAVSSYNEQFF. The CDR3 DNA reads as TGCGCCAGCAGCTTGGAACGATTTTCACGGGCCGTGAGCTCCTACAATGAGCAGTTCTTC.

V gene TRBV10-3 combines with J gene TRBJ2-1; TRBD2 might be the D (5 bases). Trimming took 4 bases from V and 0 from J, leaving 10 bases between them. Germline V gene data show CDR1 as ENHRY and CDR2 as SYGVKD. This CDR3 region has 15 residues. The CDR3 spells CAISGTGSSYNEQFF. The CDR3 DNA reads TGTGCCATCAGTGGGACGGGAAGCTCCTACAATGAGCAGTTCTTC.

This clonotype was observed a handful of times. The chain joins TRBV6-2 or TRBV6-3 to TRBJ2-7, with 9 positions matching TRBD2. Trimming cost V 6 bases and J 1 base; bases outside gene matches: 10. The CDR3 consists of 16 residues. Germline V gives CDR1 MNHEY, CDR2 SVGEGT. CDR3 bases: TGTGCCAGCAGCCCCGCCCTAGCGGGAAAGTCCTACGAGCAGTACTTC. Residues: CASSPALAGKSYEQYF.

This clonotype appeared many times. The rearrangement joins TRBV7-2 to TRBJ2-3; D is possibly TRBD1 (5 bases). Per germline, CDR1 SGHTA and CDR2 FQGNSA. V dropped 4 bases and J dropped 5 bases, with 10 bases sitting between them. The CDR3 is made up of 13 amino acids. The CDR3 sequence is CASSSLGVDTQYF. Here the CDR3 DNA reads TGTGCCAGCAGCTCCCTAGGGGTAGATACGCAGTATTTT.

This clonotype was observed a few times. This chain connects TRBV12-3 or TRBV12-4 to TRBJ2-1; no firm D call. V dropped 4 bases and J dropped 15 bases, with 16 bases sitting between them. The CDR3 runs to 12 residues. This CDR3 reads CASSSRPYFPFF. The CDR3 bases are TGTGCCAGCAGTTCCCGTCCATATTTCCCGTTCTTC.

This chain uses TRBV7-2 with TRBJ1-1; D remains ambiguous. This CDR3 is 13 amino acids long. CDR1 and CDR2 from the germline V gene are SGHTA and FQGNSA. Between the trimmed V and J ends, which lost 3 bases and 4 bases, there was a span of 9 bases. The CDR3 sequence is CASSFDTTTEAFF. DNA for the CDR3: TGTGCCAGCAGCTTTGATACAACCACTGAAGCTTTCTTT.

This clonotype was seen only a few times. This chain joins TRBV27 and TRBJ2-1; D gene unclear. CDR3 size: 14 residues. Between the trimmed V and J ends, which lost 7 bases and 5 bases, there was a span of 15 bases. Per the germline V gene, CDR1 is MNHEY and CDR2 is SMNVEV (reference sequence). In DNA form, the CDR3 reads TGTGCCAGCAACCCTATCAGGATGGACAATGAGCAGTTCTTC. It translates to CASNPIRMDNEQFF.

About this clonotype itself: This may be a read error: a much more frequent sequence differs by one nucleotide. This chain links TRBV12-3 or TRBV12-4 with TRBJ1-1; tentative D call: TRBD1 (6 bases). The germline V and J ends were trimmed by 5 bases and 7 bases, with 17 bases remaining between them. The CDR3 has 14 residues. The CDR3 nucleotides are TGTGCCAGCAGTACAACAGGGTGGGGCAATGAAGCTTTCTTT. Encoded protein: CASSTTGWGNEAFF.

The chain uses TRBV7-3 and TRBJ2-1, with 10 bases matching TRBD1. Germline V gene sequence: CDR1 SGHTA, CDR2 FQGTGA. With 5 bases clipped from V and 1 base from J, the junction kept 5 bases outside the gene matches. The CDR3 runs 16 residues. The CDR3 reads CASSPGTGESYNEQFF. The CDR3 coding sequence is TGTGCCAGCAGCCCAGGGACAGGGGAATCCTACAATGAGCAGTTCTTC. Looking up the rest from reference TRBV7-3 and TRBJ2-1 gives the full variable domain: GAGVSQTPSNKVTEKGKYVELRCDPISGHTALYWYRQSLGQGPEFLIYFQGTGAADDSGLPNDRFFAVRPEGSVSTLKIQRTERGDSAVYLCASSPGTGESYNEQFFGPGTRLTVL.

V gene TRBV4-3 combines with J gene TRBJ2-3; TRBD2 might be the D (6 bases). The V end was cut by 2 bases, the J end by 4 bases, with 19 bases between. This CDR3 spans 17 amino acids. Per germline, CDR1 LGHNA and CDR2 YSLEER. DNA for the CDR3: TGCGCCAGCAGCCAACACAGACCCTGGGGGGAGCCAGATACGCAGTATTTT. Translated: CASSQHRPWGEPDTQYF.